The 15 T cell receptor beta chains listed next were all sequenced from one sample in a study of siplizumab effects on memory and regulatory T cells. Here immunoSEQ multiplex PCR was the method, and the copy in TCRdb shows in-frame clones only, minus some. Among about 100,000 clones listed, around 90% were seen once. Sequenced input: CD4+ T cells sorted from blood. These receptors were obtained from a human donor in good health.

This clone appeared once. The CDR3 sequence: CASSLDRGQPQHF. CDR3 in DNA: TGTGCCAGCAGTCTAGACAGGGGGCAGCCCCAGCATTTT. This chain connects TRBV27 to TRBJ1-5; 9 nucleotides agree with TRBD1. This CDR3 region has 13 residues. The trim removed 5 bases at V and 7 bases at J, leaving 3 bases unmatched. The V gene's germline CDR1 is MNHEY and CDR2 SMNVEV (reference sequence).

The genes are TRBV5-1 and TRBJ1-1, with 8 nucleotides matching TRBD1. Losses at the gene ends were 4 bases for V and 8 bases for J; bases not matched to a gene: 13. The CDR3 is 15 amino acids. From germline, CDR1 is SGHRS and CDR2 YFSETQ. The CDR3 protein is CASSVPQGAGAEAFF. The CDR3 DNA sequence: TGCGCCAGCAGCGTGCCCCAGGGGGCCGGGGCGGAAGCTTTCTTT.

A single count supports this clone. The chain has TRBV10-3 and TRBJ2-5; D may match TRBD1 or TRBD2 (5 bases each). V lost 6 bases, J lost 5 bases, and 13 bases lay in between. In germline, CDR1 is ENHRY, CDR2 SYGVKD. CDR3 size: 13 residues. The CDR3 protein is CAIRAGAGETQYF. DNA for the CDR3: TGTGCCATCAGGGCCGGGGCCGGGGAGACCCAGTACTTC.

This chain joins TRBV5-6 and TRBJ1-6, with unresolved D. The ends were cut back, 4 bases at V and 10 bases at J, with 12 bases in the middle. Germline loops: CDR1 SGHDT, CDR2 YYEEEE. The CDR3 runs to 13 residues. The CDR3, as DNA: TGTGCCAGCAGCCTGTACGTGGGATCACCCCTCCACTTT. Translation gives CASSLYVGSPLHF.

This clone has more than one count but fewer than ten. The chain links TRBV30 to TRBJ1-1; TRBD1 aligns across 7 bases. With V trimmed by 1 base and J by 8 bases, 4 bases remained unmatched. Per the germline V gene, CDR1 is GTSNPN and CDR2 is SVGIG (reference sequence). This CDR3 is built from 12 residues. CDR3 sequence (DNA): TGTGCCTGGAGTGCAGGGGGTGGGGAAGCTTTCTTT. The encoded protein is CAWSAGGGEAFF. Complete variable domain (other parts from reference TRBV30 and TRBJ1-1): SQTIHQWPATLVQPVGSPLSLECTVEGTSNPNLYWYRQAAGRGLQLLFYSVGIGQISSEVPQNLSASRPQDRQFILSSKKLLLSDSGFYLCAWSAGGGEAFFGQGTRLTVV.

This sequence joins TRBV25-1 and TRBJ2-6; D not certain. The CDR3 is made up of 13 amino acids. Germline CDR1 MGHDK, CDR2 SYGVNS. V dropped 8 bases and J dropped 4 bases, with 9 bases sitting between them. The CDR3: CASLRSGANVLTF. The CDR3, as DNA: TGTGCCAGCCTCCGCTCGGGGGCCAACGTCCTGACTTTC.

In DNA, the CDR3 is TGTGCCAGCAGTACCGTCGGAAACACCATATATTTT. It is translated as CASSTVGNTIYF. The J gene is TRBJ1-3, the V gene TRBV6-5; D is ambiguous. CDR3 length: 12 residues. The ends were cut back, 5 bases at V and 4 bases at J, with 6 bases in the middle. Germline V gene lookup returns CDR1 MNHEY and CDR2 SVGAGI.

The chain carries TRBV13 and TRBJ1-3, with a possible D match to TRBD1 (6 bases). Trimming removed 7 bases from V and 8 bases from J, with 24 bases in between. This CDR3 spans 16 amino acids. Per germline, CDR1 PRHDT and CDR2 FYEKMQ (reference sequence). In DNA form, the CDR3 reads TGTGCCAGCACCGTAGCCTCCGGGCCCAGGGGAGACACCATATATTTT. It specifies CASTVASGPRGDTIYF.

V usage is TRBV4-3 and J usage is TRBJ2-5; D call uncertain. The V end was cut by 0 bases, the J end by 3 bases, with 5 bases between. CDR3 length: 13 residues. Per germline, CDR1 LGHNA and CDR2 YSLEER. In DNA form, the CDR3 reads TGCGCCAGCAGCCAAGATCGTAAAGAGACCCAGTACTTC. Protein product: CASSQDRKETQYF.

The rearrangement links TRBV2 to TRBJ2-5, with a tentative D call TRBD2 (7 bases). This CDR3 spans 15 amino acids. From germline, CDR1 is SNHLY and CDR2 FYNNEI. Deletions cut 8 bases from V and 5 bases from J, with 21 bases between. CDR3 in DNA: TGTGCCAGCTTCCCCGGTGGGGGGGCTGGGGAGACCCAGTACTTC. The encoded protein is CASFPGGGAGETQYF. The full variable domain, its missing parts supplied by reference TRBV2 and TRBJ2-5, is EPEVTQTPSHQVTQMGQEVILRCVPISNHLYFYWYRQILGQKVEFLVSFYNNEISEKSEIFDDQFSVERPDGSNFTLKIRSTKLEDSAMYFCASFPGGGAGETQYFGPGTRLLVL.

The gene calls are TRBV6-5 and TRBJ1-3, with a tentative D call TRBD1 (5 bases). This CDR3 is built from 16 residues. Trimming left V 4 bases short and J 0 bases short, with 13 bases between. Germline CDR1 is MNHEY and CDR2 is SVGAGI. Here the CDR3 reads CASSLEGISSGNTIYF. The CDR3 DNA follows: TGTGCCAGCAGTTTGGAGGGGATATCCTCTGGAAACACCATATATTTT.

The V gene is TRBV9, the J gene TRBJ1-3; D is uncertain. This CDR3 region has 13 residues. V lost 4 bases, J lost 6 bases, and 11 bases lay in between. Germline assignment: CDR1 SGDLS and CDR2 YYNGEE. CDR3 protein: CASSPQLQNTIYF. CDR3 DNA sequence: TGTGCCAGCAGCCCCCAGCTCCAAAACACCATATATTTT.

The rearrangement links TRBV19 to TRBJ1-1; 8 nucleotides align to TRBD1. CDR3 length equals 14 residues. Trimming at V came to 3 bases and at J to 5 bases, leaving 5 bases not matched to a gene. The germline V gene has CDR1 LNHDA and CDR2 SQIVND (reference sequence). The CDR3 loop is CASSMDRVGTEAFF. The CDR3 DNA sequence: TGTGCCAGTAGTATGGACAGGGTCGGGACTGAAGCTTTCTTT.

V and J are TRBV29-1 and TRBJ2-7; D is ambiguous. V was shortened by 0 bases and J by 6 bases, with 6 bases between the two germline ends. CDR3 length: 11 residues. CDR1 and CDR2 from the germline V gene are SQVTM and ANQGSEA. In nucleotides, the CDR3 is TGCAGCGTTGAAGACCGAAGCGAGCAGTACTTC. Its protein is CSVEDRSEQYF.

The V call is TRBV19, the J call TRBJ2-7; 8 nucleotides line up with TRBD1. The germline gives CDR1 LNHDA, CDR2 SQIVND (reference sequence). The CDR3 contains 17 residues. J gave up 4 bases and V 0 bases, and 11 bases lay outside the gene matches. The CDR3 DNA sequence: TGTGCCAGTAGTATAGATTGGGGCAGGGGGCGTAAGTACGAGCAGTACTTC. Protein: CASSIDWGRGRKYEQYF.